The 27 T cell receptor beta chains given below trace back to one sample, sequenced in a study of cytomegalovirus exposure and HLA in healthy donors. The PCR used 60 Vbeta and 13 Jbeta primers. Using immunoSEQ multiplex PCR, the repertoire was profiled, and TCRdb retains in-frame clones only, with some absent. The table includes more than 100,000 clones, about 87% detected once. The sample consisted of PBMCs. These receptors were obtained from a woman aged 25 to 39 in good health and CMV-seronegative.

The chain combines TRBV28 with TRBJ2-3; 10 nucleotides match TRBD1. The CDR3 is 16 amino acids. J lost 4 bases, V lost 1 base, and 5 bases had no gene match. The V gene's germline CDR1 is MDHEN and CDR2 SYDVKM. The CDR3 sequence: CASSLSGTGDSDTQYF. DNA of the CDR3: TGTGCCAGCAGTTTATCGGGGACAGGGGATTCAGATACGCAGTATTTT. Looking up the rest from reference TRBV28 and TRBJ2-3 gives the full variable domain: DVKVTQSSRYLVKRTGEKVFLECVQDMDHENMFWYRQDPGLGLRLIYFSYDVKMKEKGDIPEGYSVSREKKERFSLILESASTNQTSMYLCASSLSGTGDSDTQYFGPGTRLTVL.

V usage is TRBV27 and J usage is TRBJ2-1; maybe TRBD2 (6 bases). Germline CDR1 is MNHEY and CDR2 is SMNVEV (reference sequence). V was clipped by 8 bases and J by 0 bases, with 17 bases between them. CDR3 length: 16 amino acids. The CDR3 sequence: CASGPLGGGSYNEQFF. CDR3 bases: TGTGCCAGCGGGCCCCTGGGGGGAGGCTCCTACAATGAGCAGTTCTTC.

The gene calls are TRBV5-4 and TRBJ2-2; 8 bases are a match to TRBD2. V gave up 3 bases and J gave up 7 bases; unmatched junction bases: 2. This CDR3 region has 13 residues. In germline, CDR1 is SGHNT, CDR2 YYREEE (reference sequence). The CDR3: CASSYAGGGELFF. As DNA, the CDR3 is TGTGCCAGCAGCTATGCGGGAGGCGGGGAGCTGTTTTTT.

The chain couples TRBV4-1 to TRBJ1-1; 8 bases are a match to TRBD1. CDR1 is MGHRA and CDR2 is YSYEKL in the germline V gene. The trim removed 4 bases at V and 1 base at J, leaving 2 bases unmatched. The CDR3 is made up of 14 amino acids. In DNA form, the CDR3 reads TGCGCCAGCAGCCTTGGGACAGGGAACACTGAAGCTTTCTTT. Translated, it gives CASSLGTGNTEAFF.

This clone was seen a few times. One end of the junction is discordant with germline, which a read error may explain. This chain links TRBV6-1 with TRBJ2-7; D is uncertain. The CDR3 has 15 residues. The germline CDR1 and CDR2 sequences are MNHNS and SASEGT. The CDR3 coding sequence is TGTGCCAGCAGTGAAAATAGTAGCCGCTCCTCCGAGCAGTACTTC. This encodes CASSENSSRSSEQYF.

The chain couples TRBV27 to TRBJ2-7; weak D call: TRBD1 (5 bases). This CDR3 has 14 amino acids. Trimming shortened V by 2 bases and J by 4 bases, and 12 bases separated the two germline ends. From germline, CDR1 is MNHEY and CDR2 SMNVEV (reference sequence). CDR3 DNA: TGTGCCAGCAGTTTACAGGGCCCAAGTTACGAGCAGTACTTC. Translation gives CASSLQGPSYEQYF.

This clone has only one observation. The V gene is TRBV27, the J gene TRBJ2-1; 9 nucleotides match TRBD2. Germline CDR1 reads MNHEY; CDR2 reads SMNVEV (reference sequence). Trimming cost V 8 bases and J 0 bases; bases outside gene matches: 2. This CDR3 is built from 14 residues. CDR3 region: CASGSGSSYNEQFF. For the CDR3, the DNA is TGTGCCAGCGGTAGCGGGAGCTCCTACAATGAGCAGTTCTTC.

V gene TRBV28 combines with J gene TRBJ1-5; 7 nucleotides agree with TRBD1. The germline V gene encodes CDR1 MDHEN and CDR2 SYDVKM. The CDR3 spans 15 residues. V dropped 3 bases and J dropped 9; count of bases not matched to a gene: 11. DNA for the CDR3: TGTGCCAGCAGTTTGGCGGCGGGTCGACAGGGGCCCCAGCATTTT. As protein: CASSLAAGRQGPQHF.

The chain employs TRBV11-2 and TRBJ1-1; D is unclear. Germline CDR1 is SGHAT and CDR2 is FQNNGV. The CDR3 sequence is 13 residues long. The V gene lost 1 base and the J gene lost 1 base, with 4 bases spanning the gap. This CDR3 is CASSLAGNTEAFF. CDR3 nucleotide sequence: TGTGCCAGCAGCTTAGCGGGGAACACTGAAGCTTTCTTT.

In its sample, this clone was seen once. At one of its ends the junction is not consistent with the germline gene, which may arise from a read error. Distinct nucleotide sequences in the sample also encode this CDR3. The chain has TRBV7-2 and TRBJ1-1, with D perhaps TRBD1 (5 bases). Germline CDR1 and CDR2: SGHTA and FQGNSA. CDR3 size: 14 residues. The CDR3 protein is CASSLVPGNTEAFF. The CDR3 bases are TGTGCCAGCAGCTTAGTGCCAGGGAACACTGAAGCCTTCTTT.

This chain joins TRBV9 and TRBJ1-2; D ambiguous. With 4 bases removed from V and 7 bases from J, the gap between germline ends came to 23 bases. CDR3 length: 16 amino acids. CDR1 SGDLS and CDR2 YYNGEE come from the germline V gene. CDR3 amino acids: CASSLVLSGTPAGYTF. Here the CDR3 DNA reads TGTGCCAGCAGCCTAGTATTGTCAGGAACTCCTGCTGGCTACACCTTC.

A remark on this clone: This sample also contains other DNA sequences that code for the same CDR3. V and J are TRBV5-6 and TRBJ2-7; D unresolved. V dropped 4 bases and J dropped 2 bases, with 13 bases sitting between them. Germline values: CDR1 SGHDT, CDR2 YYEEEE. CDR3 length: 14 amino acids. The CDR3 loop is CASSLRPTAYEQYF. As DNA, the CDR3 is TGTGCCAGCAGCCTGCGTCCCACGGCCTACGAGCAGTACTTC. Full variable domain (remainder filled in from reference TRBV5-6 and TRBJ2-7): DAGVTQSPTHLIKTRGQQVTLRCSPKSGHDTVSWYQQALGQGPQFIFQYYEEEERQRGNFPDRFSGHQFPNYSSELNVNALLLGDSALYLCASSLRPTAYEQYFGPGTRLTVT.

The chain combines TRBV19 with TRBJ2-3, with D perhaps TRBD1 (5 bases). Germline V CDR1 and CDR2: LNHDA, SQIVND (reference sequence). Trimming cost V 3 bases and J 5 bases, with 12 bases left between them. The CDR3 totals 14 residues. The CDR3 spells CASSITGEKDTQYF. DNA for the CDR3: TGTGCCAGTAGTATCACAGGCGAGAAAGATACGCAGTATTTT.

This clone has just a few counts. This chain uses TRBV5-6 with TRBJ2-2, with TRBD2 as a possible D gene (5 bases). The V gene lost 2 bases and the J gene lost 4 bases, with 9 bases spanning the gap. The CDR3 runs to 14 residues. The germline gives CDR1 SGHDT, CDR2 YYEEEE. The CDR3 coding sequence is TGTGCCAGCAGCTTTGGACTTCTCACCGGGGAGCTGTTTTTT. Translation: CASSFGLLTGELFF.

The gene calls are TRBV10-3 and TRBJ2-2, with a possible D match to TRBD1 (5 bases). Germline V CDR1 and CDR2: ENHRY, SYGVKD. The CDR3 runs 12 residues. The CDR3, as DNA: TGTGCTACGCAGGGGAACACCGGGGAGCTGTTTTTT. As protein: CATQGNTGELFF.

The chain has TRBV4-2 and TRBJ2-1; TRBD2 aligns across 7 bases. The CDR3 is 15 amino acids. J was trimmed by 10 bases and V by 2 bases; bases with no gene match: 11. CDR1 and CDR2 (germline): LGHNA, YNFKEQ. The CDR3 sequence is CASSQRLAVTLEQFF. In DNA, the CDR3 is TGTGCCAGCAGCCAAAGACTAGCCGTTACGTTAGAGCAGTTCTTC.

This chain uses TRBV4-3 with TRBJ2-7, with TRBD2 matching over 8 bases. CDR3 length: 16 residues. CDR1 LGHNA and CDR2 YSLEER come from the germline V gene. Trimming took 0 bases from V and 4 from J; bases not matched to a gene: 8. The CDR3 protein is CASSQDRLAGLYEQYF. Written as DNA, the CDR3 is TGCGCCAGCAGCCAAGATAGGCTAGCGGGCCTTTACGAGCAGTACTTC.

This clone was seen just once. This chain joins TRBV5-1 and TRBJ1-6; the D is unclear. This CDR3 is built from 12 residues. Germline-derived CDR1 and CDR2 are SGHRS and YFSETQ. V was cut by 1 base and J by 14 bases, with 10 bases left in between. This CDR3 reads CASSLIRGTLHF. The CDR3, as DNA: TGCGCCAGCAGCTTGATACGGGGTACCCTCCACTTT.

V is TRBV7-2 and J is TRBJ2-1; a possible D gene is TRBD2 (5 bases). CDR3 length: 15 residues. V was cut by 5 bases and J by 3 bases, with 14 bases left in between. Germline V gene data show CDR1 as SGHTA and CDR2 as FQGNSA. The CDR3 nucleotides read TGTGCCAGCAGCCCTGGACTCTCGGGCTACAATGAGCAGTTCTTC. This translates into CASSPGLSGYNEQFF.

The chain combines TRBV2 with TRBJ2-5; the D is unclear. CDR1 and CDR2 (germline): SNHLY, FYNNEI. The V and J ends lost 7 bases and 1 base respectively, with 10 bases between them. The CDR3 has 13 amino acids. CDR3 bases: TGTGCCAGCACGGCGGCGACCCAAGAGACCCAGTACTTC. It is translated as CASTAATQETQYF.

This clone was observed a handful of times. CDR3 loop: CASSGRTGIVDEQYF. CDR3 sequence (DNA): TGTGCCAGCAGTGGACGGACAGGGATTGTCGACGAGCAGTACTTC. J is TRBJ2-7 and V is TRBV6-1; 8 positions match TRBD1. Germline loops: CDR1 MNHNS, CDR2 SASEGT. With V trimmed by 4 bases and J by 5 bases, 10 bases remained unmatched. This CDR3 has 15 amino acids.

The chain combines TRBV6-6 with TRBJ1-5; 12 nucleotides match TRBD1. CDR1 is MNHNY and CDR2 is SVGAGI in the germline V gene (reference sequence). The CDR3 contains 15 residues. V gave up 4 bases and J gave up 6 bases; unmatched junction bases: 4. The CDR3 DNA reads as TGTGCCAGCAGTTGGGACAGGGGGCGCGGTCAGCCCCAGCATTTT. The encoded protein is CASSWDRGRGQPQHF.

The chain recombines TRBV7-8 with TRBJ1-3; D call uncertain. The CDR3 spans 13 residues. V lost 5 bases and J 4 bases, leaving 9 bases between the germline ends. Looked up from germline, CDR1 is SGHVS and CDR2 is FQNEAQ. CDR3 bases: TGTGCCAGCAGCCCCCAGTCCGGAAACACCATATATTTT. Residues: CASSPQSGNTIYF.

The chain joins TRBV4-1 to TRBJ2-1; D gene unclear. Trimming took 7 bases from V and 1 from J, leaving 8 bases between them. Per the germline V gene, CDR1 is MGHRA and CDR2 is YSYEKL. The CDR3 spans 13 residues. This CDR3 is CASKSESYNEQFF. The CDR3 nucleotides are TGCGCCAGCAAATCAGAATCCTACAATGAGCAGTTCTTC.

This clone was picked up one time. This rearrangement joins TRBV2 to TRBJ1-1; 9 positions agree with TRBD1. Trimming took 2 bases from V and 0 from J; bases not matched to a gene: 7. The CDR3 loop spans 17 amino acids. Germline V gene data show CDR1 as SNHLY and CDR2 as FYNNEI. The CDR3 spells CASSETLGTGLNTEAFF. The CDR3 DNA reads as TGTGCCAGCAGTGAAACCCTAGGGACAGGGCTGAACACTGAAGCTTTCTTT. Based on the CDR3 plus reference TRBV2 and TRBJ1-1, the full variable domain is EPEVTQTPSHQVTQMGQEVILRCVPISNHLYFYWYRQILGQKVEFLVSFYNNEISEKSEIFDDQFSVERPDGSNFTLKIRSTKLEDSAMYFCASSETLGTGLNTEAFFGQGTRLTVV.

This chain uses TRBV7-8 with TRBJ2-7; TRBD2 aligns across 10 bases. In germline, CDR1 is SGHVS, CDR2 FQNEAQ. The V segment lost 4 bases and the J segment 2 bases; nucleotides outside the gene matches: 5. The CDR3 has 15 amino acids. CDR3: CASSSWTSGPYEQYF. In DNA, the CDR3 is TGTGCCAGCAGCTCCTGGACTAGCGGACCCTACGAGCAGTACTTC.

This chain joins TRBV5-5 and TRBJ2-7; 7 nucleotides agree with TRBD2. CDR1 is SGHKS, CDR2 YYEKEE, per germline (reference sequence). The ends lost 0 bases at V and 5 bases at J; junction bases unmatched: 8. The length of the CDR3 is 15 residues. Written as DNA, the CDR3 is TGTGCCAGCAGCTTGGCCCGGCGGGGGATCGACGAGCAGTACTTC. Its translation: CASSLARRGIDEQYF. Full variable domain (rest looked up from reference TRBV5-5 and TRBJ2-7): DAGVTQSPTHLIKTRGQQVTLRCSPISGHKSVSWYQQVLGQGPQFIFQYYEKEERGRGNFPDRFSARQFPNYSSELNVNALLLGDSALYLCASSLARRGIDEQYFGPGTRLTVT.